This T cell receptor (beta chain) comes out of a study of blood T cells in healthy people across ages. V lost 3 bases, J lost 8 bases, and 16 bases lay in between. Looked up from germline, CDR1 is SGHRS and CDR2 is YFSETQ. The CDR3 is 14 residues long. Primers used in a second PCR of roughly 7 to 12 cycles were a sample-barcoded 5' primer and a J-beta primer mix. TCRdb fed the 5' RACE reads into MiXCR, producing one record per CDR3 protein. Of approximately 770,000 distinct CDR3 sequences detected, roughly 60% appear once; the ten largest clones hold approximately 21%. The sample holds a few counts of this clonotype. Its cognate antigen is unknown. Overall study results and limits: Observed TCR beta diversity per million T cells went down as age went up. This fall followed a roughly linear course with age. Fewer expanded clones and more diversity marked long-lived versus aged donors. Donor CMV status was unknown, possibly confounding expanded clonotype changes. Since the PBMCs were unsorted, naive and antigen-experienced cells could not be conclusively compared.

The sequence was collected from a man under 40 in good health. The sequenced material came from blood. The chain has TRBV5-1 and TRBJ2-3, with D tentatively TRBD2 (6 bases). CDR3 nucleotide sequence: TGCGCCAGCAGCTCCCGGGAGATGGTGGGTACGCAGTATTTT. Amino acids: CASSSREMVGTQYF.